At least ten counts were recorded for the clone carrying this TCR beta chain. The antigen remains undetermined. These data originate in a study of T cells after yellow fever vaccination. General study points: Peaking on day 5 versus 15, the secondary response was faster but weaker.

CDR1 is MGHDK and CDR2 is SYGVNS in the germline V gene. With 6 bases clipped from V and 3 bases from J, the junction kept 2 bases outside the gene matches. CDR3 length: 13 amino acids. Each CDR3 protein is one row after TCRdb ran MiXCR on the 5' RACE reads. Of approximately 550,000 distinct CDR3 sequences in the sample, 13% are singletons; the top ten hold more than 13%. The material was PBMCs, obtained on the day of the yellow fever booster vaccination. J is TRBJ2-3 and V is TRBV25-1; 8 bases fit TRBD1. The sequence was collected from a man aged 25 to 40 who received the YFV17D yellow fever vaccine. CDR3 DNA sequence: TGTGCCAGCAGGACAGGGGAGACAGATACGCAGTATTTT. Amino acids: CASRTGETDTQYF.